This TCR beta chain is from a study of identical twins. A universal primer site was created by template switching, with the cDNA bearing unique molecular identifiers. TCRdb re-analysed the 5' RACE reads in MiXCR, keeping a single row per CDR3 protein. Among about 530,000 distinct CDR3 sequences listed, 12% to 15% were seen once. The CDR3 extends over 12 amino acids. V lost 5 bases, J lost 7 bases, and 9 bases lay in between. In germline, CDR1 is MDHEN, CDR2 SYDVKM. The same sample was also studied in work on yellow fever vaccine responses in identical twins.

Sequencing was done on a sample of CD4+ T cells sorted from blood. This sequence was found in a woman in her late teens or twenties in good health. The gene calls are TRBV28 and TRBJ2-1; the D gene is possibly TRBD2 (5 bases). The CDR3 protein is CASSRTPNEQFF. Here the CDR3 DNA reads TGTGCCAGCAGTCGGACTCCTAATGAGCAGTTCTTC.